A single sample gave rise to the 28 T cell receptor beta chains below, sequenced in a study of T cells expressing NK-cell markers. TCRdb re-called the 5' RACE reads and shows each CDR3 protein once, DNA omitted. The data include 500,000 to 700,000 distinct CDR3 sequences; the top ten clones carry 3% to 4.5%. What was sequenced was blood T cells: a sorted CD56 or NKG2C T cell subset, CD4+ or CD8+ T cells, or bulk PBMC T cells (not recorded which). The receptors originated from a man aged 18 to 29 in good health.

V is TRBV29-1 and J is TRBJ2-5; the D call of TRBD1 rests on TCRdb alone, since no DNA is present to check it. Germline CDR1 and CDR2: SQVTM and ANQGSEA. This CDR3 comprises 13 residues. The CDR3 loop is CSYPQGASETQYF.

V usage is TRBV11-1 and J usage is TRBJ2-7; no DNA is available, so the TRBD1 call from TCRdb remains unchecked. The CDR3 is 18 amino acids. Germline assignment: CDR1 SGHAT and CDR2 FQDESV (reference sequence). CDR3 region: CASSPGGGRTFKLYEQYF.

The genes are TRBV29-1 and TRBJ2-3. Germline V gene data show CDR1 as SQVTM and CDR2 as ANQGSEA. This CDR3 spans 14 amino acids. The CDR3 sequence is CSALGFPDTDTQYF.

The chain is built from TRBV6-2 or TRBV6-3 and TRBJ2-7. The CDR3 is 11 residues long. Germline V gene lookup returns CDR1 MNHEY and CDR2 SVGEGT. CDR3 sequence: CASRISYEQYF.

CDR3 amino acids: CATTPGGMLPNYNQPQHF. This sequence joins TRBV10-3 and TRBJ1-5. The CDR3 runs 18 residues. Germline V gene sequence: CDR1 ENHRY, CDR2 SYGVKD.

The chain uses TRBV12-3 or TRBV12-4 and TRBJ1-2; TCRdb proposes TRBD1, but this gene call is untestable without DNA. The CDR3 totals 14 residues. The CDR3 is CASSFGTGVWGYTF.

The CDR3: CASSSLGAQHF. J is TRBJ1-5 and V is TRBV12-3 or TRBV12-4. This CDR3 region has 11 residues.

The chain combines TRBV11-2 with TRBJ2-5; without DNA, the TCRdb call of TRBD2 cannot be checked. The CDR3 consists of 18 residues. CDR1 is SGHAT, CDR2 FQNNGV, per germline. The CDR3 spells CASSRRTSVIGRQETQYF.

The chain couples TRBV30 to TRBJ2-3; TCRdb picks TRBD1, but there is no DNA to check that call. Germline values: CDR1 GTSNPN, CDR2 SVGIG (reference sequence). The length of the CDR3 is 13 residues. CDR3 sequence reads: CAWDRASTDTQYF.

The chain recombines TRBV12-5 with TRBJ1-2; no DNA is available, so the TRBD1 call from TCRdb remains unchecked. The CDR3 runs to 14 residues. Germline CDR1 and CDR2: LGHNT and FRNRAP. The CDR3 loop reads CASGPGDSLYGYTF.

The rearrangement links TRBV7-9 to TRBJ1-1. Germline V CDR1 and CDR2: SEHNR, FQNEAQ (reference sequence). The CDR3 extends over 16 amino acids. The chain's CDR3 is CASSPHAGGMNTEAFF.

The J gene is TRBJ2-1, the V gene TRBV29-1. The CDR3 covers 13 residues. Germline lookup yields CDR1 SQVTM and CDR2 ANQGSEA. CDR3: CSVEESMYNEQFF.

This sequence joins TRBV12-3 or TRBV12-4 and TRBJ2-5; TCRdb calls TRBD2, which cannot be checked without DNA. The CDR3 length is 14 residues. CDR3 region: CASSSGGGRETQYF.

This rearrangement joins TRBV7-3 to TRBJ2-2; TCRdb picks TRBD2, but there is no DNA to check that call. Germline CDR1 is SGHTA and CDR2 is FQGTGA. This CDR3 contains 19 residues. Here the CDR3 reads CASSRVGGSGRMNHGELFF.

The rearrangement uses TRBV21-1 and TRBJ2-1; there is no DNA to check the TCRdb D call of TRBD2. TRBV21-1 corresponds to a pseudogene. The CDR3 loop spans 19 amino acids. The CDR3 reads CASNWAHARSDFRKFEQFF.

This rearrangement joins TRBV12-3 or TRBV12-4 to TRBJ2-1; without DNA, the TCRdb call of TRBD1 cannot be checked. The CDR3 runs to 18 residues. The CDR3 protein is CASSPNGWGQSSYNEQFF.

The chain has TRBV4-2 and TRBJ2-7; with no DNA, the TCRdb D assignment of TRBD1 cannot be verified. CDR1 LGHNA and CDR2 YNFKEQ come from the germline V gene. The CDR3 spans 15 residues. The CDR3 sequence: CASSQEAGRAYEQYF.

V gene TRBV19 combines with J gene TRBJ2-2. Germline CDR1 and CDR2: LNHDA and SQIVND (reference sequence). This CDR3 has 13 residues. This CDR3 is CASSLLLPGELFF.

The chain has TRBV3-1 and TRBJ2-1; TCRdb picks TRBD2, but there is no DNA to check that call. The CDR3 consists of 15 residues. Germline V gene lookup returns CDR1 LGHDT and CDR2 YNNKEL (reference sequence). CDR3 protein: CASSQDIAGPNEQFF.

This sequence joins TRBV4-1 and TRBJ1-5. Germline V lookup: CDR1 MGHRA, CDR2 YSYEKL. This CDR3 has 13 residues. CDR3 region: CASSPTIGQPQHF.

The CDR3 protein is CAISEPRRGAGELFF. The chain carries TRBV10-3 and TRBJ2-2; TCRdb reports TRBD2, a call that lacks DNA to check it against. This CDR3 is 15 amino acids long. Germline values: CDR1 ENHRY, CDR2 SYGVKD.

The CDR3 sequence is CASRRSTGANVLTF. V and J are TRBV25-1 and TRBJ2-6. This CDR3 contains 14 residues. Germline V gives CDR1 MGHDK, CDR2 SYGVNS.

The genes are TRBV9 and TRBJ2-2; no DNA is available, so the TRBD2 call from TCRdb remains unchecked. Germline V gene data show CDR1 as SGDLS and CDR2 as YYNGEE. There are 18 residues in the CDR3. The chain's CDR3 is CASSVLRETSGYTGELFF.

The chain's CDR3 is CASSRQLLQGPKNIQYF. The chain recombines TRBV7-9 with TRBJ2-4; the D gene TCRdb calls, TRBD1, cannot be checked with no DNA. CDR3 length: 17 residues. Per the germline V gene, CDR1 is SEHNR and CDR2 is FQNEAQ (reference sequence).

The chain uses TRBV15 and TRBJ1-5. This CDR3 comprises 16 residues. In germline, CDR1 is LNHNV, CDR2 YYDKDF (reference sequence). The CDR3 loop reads CATSRDNGDSNQPQHF. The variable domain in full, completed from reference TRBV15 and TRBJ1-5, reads DAMVIQNPRYQVTQFGKPVTLSCSQTLNHNVMYWYQQKSSQAPKLLFHYYDKDFNNEADTPDNFQSRRPNTSFCFLDIRSPGLGDTAMYLCATSRDNGDSNQPQHFGDGTRLSIL.

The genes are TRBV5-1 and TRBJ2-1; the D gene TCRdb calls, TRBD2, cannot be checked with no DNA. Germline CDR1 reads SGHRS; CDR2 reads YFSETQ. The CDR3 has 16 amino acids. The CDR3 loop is CASSSPGLAIGNEQFF. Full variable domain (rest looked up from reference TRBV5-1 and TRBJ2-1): KAGVTQTPRYLIKTRGQQVTLSCSPISGHRSVSWYQQTPGQGLQFLFEYFSETQRNKGNFPGRFSGRQFSNSRSEMNVSTLELGDSALYLCASSSPGLAIGNEQFFGPGTRLTVL.

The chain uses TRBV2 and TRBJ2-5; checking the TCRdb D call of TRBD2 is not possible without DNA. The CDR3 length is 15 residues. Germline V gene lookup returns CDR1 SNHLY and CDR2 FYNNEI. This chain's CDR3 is CASRALAGVMETQYF.

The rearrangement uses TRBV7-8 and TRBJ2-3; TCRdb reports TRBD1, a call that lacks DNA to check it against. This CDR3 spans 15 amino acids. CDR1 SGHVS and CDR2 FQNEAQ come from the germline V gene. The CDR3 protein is CASSLYRTYTDTQYF. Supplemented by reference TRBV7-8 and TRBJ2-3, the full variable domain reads GAGVSQSPRYKVAKRGQDVALRCDPISGHVSLFWYQQALGQGPEFLTYFQNEAQLDKSGLPSDRFFAERPEGSVSTLKIQRTQQEDSAVYLCASSLYRTYTDTQYFGPGTRLTVL.